The source of this T cell receptor (beta chain) is a study of blood T cell repertoires in COVID-19. Study-level background: Acute-phase and convalescent COVID-19 samples originated in the United States, Italy and Spain. Sources were T cells, B-cell-depleted T cells, or PBMCs; the material itself was cDNA or gDNA.

Produced via immunoSEQ multiplex PCR; TCRdb's table is partial and in-frame only. The data hold about 200,000 clones, with almost 90% observed a single time. As for this clone: Relative to the germline gene, one junction end is altered; a read error may explain this.

The TCR comes from a man aged 18 to 30 with active or convalescent COVID-19. Sequenced input: peripheral blood.

The CDR3 bases are TGTGCCAGCAGCCTAACGGGGGGTGTCACTGAAGCTTTCTTT. Protein: CASSLTGGVTEAFF. The chain carries TRBV7-3 and TRBJ1-1, with D possibly matching TRBD1 (5 bases). The CDR3 runs to 14 residues. Looked up from germline, CDR1 is SGHTA and CDR2 is FQGTGA. Filled out from reference TRBV7-3 and TRBJ1-1, the complete variable domain reads GAGVSQTPSNKVTEKGKYVELRCDPISGHTALYWYRQSLGQGPEFLIYFQGTGAADDSGLPNDRFFAVRPEGSVSTLKIQRTERGDSAVYLCASSLTGGVTEAFFGQGTRLTVV.